The 22 T cell receptor beta chains given below trace back to one sample, sequenced in a study of blood T cell repertoires in COVID-19. TCRdb's copy holds only in-frame clones and misses some; the assay was immunoSEQ multiplex PCR. Of about 360,000 clones detected, approximately 88% appear once; the ten largest clones hold 2% to 2.5%. Material for sequencing was PBMCs or T cells enriched from blood (not recorded which). Receptors were obtained from a woman aged 40 to 50 with acute COVID-19.

This clone was counted between two and nine times. The gene calls are TRBV5-4 and TRBJ1-1; no clear D. CDR3 length: 15 residues. Germline CDR1 SGHNT, CDR2 YYREEE (reference sequence). The V end was cut by 4 bases, the J end by 0 bases, with 13 bases between. This chain's CDR3 is CASSVDGDLNTEAFF. The DNA of the CDR3 is TGTGCCAGCAGCGTGGATGGAGATCTGAACACTGAAGCTTTCTTT.

This rearrangement joins TRBV2 to TRBJ2-5; D is undetermined. CDR1 SNHLY and CDR2 FYNNEI come from the germline V gene. Trimming removed 8 bases from V and 5 bases from J, with 6 bases in between. CDR3 length: 10 residues. As DNA, the CDR3 is TGTGCCAGCCGAGTGGAGACCCAGTACTTC. Protein sequence: CASRVETQYF. Looking up the rest from reference TRBV2 and TRBJ2-5 gives the full variable domain: EPEVTQTPSHQVTQMGQEVILRCVPISNHLYFYWYRQILGQKVEFLVSFYNNEISEKSEIFDDQFSVERPDGSNFTLKIRSTKLEDSAMYFCASRVETQYFGPGTRLLVL.

This chain links TRBV30 with TRBJ1-6, with TRBD1 matching 9 bases. Germline CDR1 is GTSNPN and CDR2 is SVGIG (reference sequence). The CDR3 contains 16 residues. V shed 3 bases and J 10 bases; nucleotides not matched to a gene: 13. The CDR3, as DNA: TGTGCCTGGAGGGACGGGGGGACAGGGCGAGAATCACCCCTCCACTTT. Translated: CAWRDGGTGRESPLHF.

The chain has TRBV11-2 and TRBJ2-5, with 13 bases lining up with TRBD2. The CDR3 is 16 amino acids. The J segment lost 2 bases and the V segment lost 5 bases, leaving 5 bases of the junction unmatched. Germline CDR1 reads SGHAT; CDR2 reads FQNNGV. CDR3 amino acids: CASSPRLAGGQETQYF. CDR3 in DNA: TGTGCCAGCAGCCCTCGACTAGCGGGGGGACAAGAGACCCAGTACTTC.

The rearrangement links TRBV1 to TRBJ1-5; the DNA was not used to check the table's D call, TRBD1. TRBV1 is noted as a pseudogene. The CDR3 covers 22 residues. The CDR3 loop is CTSSQEAEPLGVEGGNNQPQHF. The CDR3 DNA is TGCACCAGCAGCCAAGAGGCTGAACCCTTAGGGGTGGAAGGGGGTAACAATCAGCCCCAGCATTTT.

The V call is TRBV9, the J call TRBJ2-1; 11 bases match TRBD2. Unmatched junction bases numbered 6, after V lost 3 bases and J lost 7 bases. The CDR3 extends over 15 amino acids. The germline gives CDR1 SGDLS, CDR2 YYNGEE. The CDR3, as DNA: TGTGCCAGCAGCGCCCGACTAGCGGGGTGGAATGAGCAGTTCTTC. Protein sequence: CASSARLAGWNEQFF.

The CDR3 here is CASSPWASYEQYF. The CDR3 coding sequence is TGTGCCAGCAGCCCGTGGGCCTCCTACGAGCAGTACTTC. This chain connects TRBV9 to TRBJ2-7; D is unclear. V shed 4 bases and J shed 0 bases, with 8 bases lying between them. The CDR3 contains 13 residues. Germline CDR1 and CDR2: SGDLS and YYNGEE. Full variable domain (rest looked up from reference TRBV9 and TRBJ2-7): DSGVTQTPKHLITATGQRVTLRCSPRSGDLSVYWYQQSLDQGLQFLIQYYNGEERAKGNILERFSAQQFPDLHSELNLSSLELGDSALYFCASSPWASYEQYFGPGTRLTVT.

The rearrangement joins TRBV5-8 to TRBJ1-5, with D possibly being TRBD1 (5 bases). V was shortened by 4 bases and J by 3 bases, with 14 bases between the two germline ends. CDR3 length: 15 residues. Looked up from germline, CDR1 is SGHTS and CDR2 is YDEGEE. This CDR3 is CASSPDSDLNQPQHF. The DNA for the CDR3 is TGTGCCAGCAGCCCCGACAGTGACCTCAATCAGCCCCAGCATTTT. Combining the CDR3 with reference TRBV5-8 and TRBJ1-5 gives the whole variable domain EAGVTQSPTHLIKTRGQQATLRCSPISGHTSVYWYQQALGLGLQFLLWYDEGEERNRGNFPPRFSGRQFPNYSSELNVNALELEDSALYLCASSPDSDLNQPQHFGDGTRLSIL.

V gene TRBV5-1 combines with J gene TRBJ2-7; 9 bases map to TRBD1. V was pared by 4 bases and J by 2 bases, with 7 bases of the junction left unmatched. The CDR3 runs 15 residues. Germline V CDR1 and CDR2: SGHRS, YFSETQ. This chain's CDR3 is CASSTGQGSTYEQYF. CDR3 in DNA: TGCGCCAGCAGCACGGGACAGGGAAGTACCTACGAGCAGTACTTC.

The chain couples TRBV18 to TRBJ1-1; D not certain. CDR3 length: 17 amino acids. Trimming removed 2 bases at V and 5 bases at J, with 21 bases between. The germline V gene has CDR1 KGHSH and CDR2 LQKENI. CDR3 nucleotides: TGTGCCAGCTCACCATGGGTAAATCCGGGAAGTGGAACTGAAGCTTTCTTT. It encodes CASSPWVNPGSGTEAFF. Full variable domain (remainder filled in from reference TRBV18 and TRBJ1-1): NAGVMQNPRHLVRRRGQEARLRCSPMKGHSHVYWYRQLPEEGLKFMVYLQKENIIDESGMPKERFSAEFPKEGPSILRIQQVVRGDSAAYFCASSPWVNPGSGTEAFFGQGTRLTVV.

The V and J genes are TRBV7-2 and TRBJ1-1; D ambiguous. From germline, CDR1 is SGHTA and CDR2 FQGNSA. V lost 3 bases, J lost 4 bases, and 9 bases lay in between. The CDR3 covers 13 residues. The CDR3 loop reads CASSFKGGTEAFF. The CDR3 nucleotides read TGTGCCAGCAGCTTCAAAGGCGGCACTGAAGCTTTCTTT.

The V call is TRBV5-1, the J call TRBJ2-6, with 9 bases aligning to TRBD1. Germline V gene sequence: CDR1 SGHRS, CDR2 YFSETQ. This CDR3 spans 18 amino acids. After removal of 4 bases from V and 4 bases from J, the junction contained 12 bases not matched to a gene. CDR3 DNA: TGCGCCAGCAGCACGGCGTCGGGACAGGGTGAGGGGGCCAACGTCCTGACTTTC. This encodes CASSTASGQGEGANVLTF.

The chain recombines TRBV6-5 with TRBJ1-2, with D hard to call. This CDR3 has 13 amino acids. Germline loops: CDR1 MNHEY, CDR2 SVGAGI. The CDR3 sequence is CVTTGEHLYGYTF. The CDR3, as DNA: TGTGTCACGACCGGGGAGCACCTCTATGGCTACACCTTC.

The gene calls are TRBV6-5 and TRBJ2-1, with 13 bases aligning to TRBD2. This CDR3 is built from 14 residues. Germline loops: CDR1 MNHEY, CDR2 SVGAGI. V was pared by 2 bases and J by 16 bases, with 8 bases of the junction left unmatched. CDR3 loop: CASSYGTSGAKSFF. CDR3 nucleotides: TGTGCCAGCAGTTACGGGACTAGCGGGGCGAAATCCTTCTTC.

The chain uses TRBV4-1 and TRBJ2-7; 9 bases line up with TRBD1. Trimming removed 4 bases from V and 5 bases from J; junction bases left unmatched: 9. CDR1 MGHRA and CDR2 YSYEKL come from the germline V gene. The CDR3 covers 15 residues. CDR3 region: CASSPGQGGVDEQYF. CDR3 DNA sequence: TGCGCCAGCAGCCCGGGACAGGGTGGCGTCGACGAGCAGTACTTC.

This clone has just a few counts. This chain links TRBV5-4 with TRBJ1-2; D is unresolved. CDR1 is SGHNT and CDR2 is YYREEE in the germline V gene (reference sequence). V was shortened by 2 bases and J by 5 bases, with 19 bases between the two germline ends. The CDR3 has 16 amino acids. CDR3 amino acids: CASSFRLFRTEYGYTF. DNA for the CDR3: TGTGCCAGCAGCTTTAGGTTGTTTAGAACAGAATATGGCTACACCTTC.

This chain uses TRBV19 with TRBJ1-4; possible D gene TRBD1, 6 bases. CDR1 is LNHDA and CDR2 is SQIVND in the germline V gene (reference sequence). This CDR3 comprises 13 residues. V dropped 3 bases and J dropped 8 bases, with 10 bases sitting between them. The CDR3 region has the DNA TGTGCCAGTAGTATCTCGGGGGGCGAAAAACTGTTTTTT. Translated: CASSISGGEKLFF.

The V and J genes are TRBV18 and TRBJ1-4; perhaps TRBD1 as D (6 bases). This CDR3 has 14 residues. Looked up from germline, CDR1 is KGHSH and CDR2 is LQKENI. Trimming removed 5 bases at V and 6 bases at J, with 13 bases between. The CDR3 DNA reads TGTGCCAGCTCAGAACAGGGAGATGATGAAAAACTGTTTTTT. It yields the protein CASSEQGDDEKLFF.

V usage is TRBV18 and J usage is TRBJ1-6; D unresolved. Trimming cost V 1 base and J 3 bases, with 7 bases left between them. Germline CDR1 is KGHSH and CDR2 is LQKENI. CDR3 length: 15 amino acids. CDR3 bases: TGTGCCAGCTCACCACGGGCAGACTATAATTCACCCCTCCACTTT. As protein: CASSPRADYNSPLHF.

The V call is TRBV27, the J call TRBJ2-1; perhaps TRBD1 as D (6 bases). Germline V gene data show CDR1 as MNHEY and CDR2 as SMNVEV (reference sequence). This CDR3 comprises 17 residues. V was clipped by 2 bases and J by 0 bases, with 14 bases between them. CDR3 sequence: CASSLRDTWSSYNEQFF. The CDR3 region has the DNA TGTGCCAGCAGTTTAAGGGACACCTGGAGCTCCTACAATGAGCAGTTCTTC.

The rearrangement links TRBV27 to TRBJ2-1; 8 bases map to TRBD1. The germline CDR1 and CDR2 sequences are MNHEY and SMNVEV (reference sequence). Trimming cost V 1 base and J 5 bases; bases outside gene matches: 1. This CDR3 has 14 residues. The CDR3 loop reads CASSLLTGDNEQFF. The CDR3 DNA sequence: TGTGCCAGCAGTTTATTGACAGGGGACAATGAGCAGTTCTTC.

The V gene is TRBV3-1 (or the pseudogene TRBV3-2), the J gene TRBJ1-1, with D unresolved. The CDR3 has 13 residues. V lost 2 bases and J 0 bases, leaving 4 bases between the germline ends. Germline CDR1 is LGHDT and CDR2 is YNNKEL (reference sequence). DNA for the CDR3: TGTGCCAGCAGCCAATTATTGAACACTGAAGCTTTCTTT. Protein: CASSQLLNTEAFF.